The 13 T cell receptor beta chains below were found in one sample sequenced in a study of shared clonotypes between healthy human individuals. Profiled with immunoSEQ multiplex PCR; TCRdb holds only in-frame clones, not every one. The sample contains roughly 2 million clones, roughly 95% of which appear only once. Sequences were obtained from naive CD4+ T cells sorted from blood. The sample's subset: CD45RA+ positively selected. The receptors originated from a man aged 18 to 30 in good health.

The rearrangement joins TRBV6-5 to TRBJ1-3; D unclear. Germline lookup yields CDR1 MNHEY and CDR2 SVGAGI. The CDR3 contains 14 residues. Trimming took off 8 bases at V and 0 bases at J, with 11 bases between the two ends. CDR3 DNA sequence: TGTGCCAGCCTTAGCGGCGGCTCTGGAAACACCATATATTTT. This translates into CASLSGGSGNTIYF.

In DNA, the CDR3 is TGTGCCAGCAGCCTCGTGGGAGCCTCCTACAATGAGCAGTTCTTC. This translates into CASSLVGASYNEQFF. The chain has TRBV9 and TRBJ2-1; weak D call: TRBD2 (5 bases). The germline V gene encodes CDR1 SGDLS and CDR2 YYNGEE. The CDR3 runs to 15 residues. V lost 4 bases, J lost 0 bases, and 11 bases lay in between.

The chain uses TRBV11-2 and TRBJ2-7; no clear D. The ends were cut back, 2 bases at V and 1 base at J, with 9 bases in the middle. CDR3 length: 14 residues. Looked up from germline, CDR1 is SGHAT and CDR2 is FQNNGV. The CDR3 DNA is TGTGCCAGCAGCTTAAACCCGGGTTCCTACGAGCAGTACTTC. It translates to CASSLNPGSYEQYF. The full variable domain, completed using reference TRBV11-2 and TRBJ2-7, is EAGVAQSPRYKIIEKRQSVAFWCNPISGHATLYWYQQILGQGPKLLIQFQNNGVVDDSQLPKDRFSAERLKGVDSTLKIQPAKLEDSAVYLCASSLNPGSYEQYFGPGTRLTVT.

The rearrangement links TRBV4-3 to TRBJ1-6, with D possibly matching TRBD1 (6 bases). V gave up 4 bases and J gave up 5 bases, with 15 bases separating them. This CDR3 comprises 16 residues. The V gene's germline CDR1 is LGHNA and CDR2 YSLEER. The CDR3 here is CASSPGAGEDNSPLHF. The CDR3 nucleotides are TGCGCCAGCAGCCCAGGGGCAGGAGAAGATAATTCACCCCTCCACTTT.

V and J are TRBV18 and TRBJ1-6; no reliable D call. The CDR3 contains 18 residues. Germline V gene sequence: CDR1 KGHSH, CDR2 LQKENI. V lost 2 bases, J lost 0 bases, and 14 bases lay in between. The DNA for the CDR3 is TGTGCCAGCTCACCAGTCGGCCGTTCGAGCTCCTATAATTCACCCCTCCACTTT. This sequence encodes CASSPVGRSSSYNSPLHF.

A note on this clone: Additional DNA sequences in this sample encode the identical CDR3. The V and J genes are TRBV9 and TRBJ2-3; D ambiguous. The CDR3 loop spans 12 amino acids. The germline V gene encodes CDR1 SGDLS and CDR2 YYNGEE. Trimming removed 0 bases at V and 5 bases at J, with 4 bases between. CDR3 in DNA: TGTGCCAGCAGCGTAGCTGGAGATACGCAGTATTTT. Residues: CASSVAGDTQYF.

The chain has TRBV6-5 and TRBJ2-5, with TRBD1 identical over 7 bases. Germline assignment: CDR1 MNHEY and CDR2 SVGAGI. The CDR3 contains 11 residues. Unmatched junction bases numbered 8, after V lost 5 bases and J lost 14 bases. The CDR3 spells CASSNRDRRYF. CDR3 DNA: TGTGCCAGCAGTAACCGGGACAGAAGATACTTC.

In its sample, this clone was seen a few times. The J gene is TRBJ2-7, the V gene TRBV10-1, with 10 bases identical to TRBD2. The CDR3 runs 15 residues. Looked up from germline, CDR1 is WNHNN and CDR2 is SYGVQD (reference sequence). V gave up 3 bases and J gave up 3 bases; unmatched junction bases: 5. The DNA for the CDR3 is TGCGCCAGCAGTGAAGGACTAGCGGAAATCTACGAGCAGTACTTC. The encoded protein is CASSEGLAEIYEQYF.

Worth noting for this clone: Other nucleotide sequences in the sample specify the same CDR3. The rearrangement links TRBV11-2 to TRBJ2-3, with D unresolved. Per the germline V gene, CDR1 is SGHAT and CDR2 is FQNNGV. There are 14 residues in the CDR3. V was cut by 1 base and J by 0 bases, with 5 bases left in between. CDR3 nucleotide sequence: TGTGCCAGCAGCTTAGGTCCAAGCACAGATACGCAGTATTTT. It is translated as CASSLGPSTDTQYF. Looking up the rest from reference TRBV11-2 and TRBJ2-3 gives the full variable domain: EAGVAQSPRYKIIEKRQSVAFWCNPISGHATLYWYQQILGQGPKLLIQFQNNGVVDDSQLPKDRFSAERLKGVDSTLKIQPAKLEDSAVYLCASSLGPSTDTQYFGPGTRLTVL.

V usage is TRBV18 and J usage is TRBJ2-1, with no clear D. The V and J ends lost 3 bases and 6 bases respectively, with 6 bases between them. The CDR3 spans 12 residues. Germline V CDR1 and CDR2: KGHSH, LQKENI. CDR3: CASSPSGNEQFF. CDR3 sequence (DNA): TGTGCCAGCTCACCCTCTGGCAATGAGCAGTTCTTC.

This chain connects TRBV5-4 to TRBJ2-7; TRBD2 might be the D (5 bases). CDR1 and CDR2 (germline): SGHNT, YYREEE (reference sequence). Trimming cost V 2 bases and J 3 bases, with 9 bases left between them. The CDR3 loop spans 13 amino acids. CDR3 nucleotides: TGTGCCAGCAGCTTCTCCGGGATCTACGAGCAGTACTTC. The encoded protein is CASSFSGIYEQYF.

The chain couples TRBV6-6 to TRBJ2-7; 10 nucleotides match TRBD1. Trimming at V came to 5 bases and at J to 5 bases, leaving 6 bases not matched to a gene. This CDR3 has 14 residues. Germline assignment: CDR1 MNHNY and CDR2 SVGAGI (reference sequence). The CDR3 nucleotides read TGTGCCAGCAGTAGAGCGGGACAGGGGCACGAGCAGTACTTC. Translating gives CASSRAGQGHEQYF.

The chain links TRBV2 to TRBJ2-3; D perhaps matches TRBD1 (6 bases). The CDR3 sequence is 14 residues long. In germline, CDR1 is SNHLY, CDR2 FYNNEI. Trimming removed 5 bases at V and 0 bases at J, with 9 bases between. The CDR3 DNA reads TGTGCCAGCAGTATGACAGGTAGCACAGATACGCAGTATTTT. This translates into CASSMTGSTDTQYF.